The 5 T cell receptor beta chains listed next were all sequenced from one sample in a study of post-analysis software for immune sequencing data. Notes on the study in general: TRBV5-6, TRBV5-1 and TRBV20-1 were among four or five TRBV segments more frequent in patients than controls.

These receptors have no known antigen. Built from TCR beta cDNA, the libraries had unique molecular identifiers in them. One entry per CDR3 protein results from TCRdb running MiXCR on the PCR reads. This sample has roughly 400,000 distinct CDR3 sequences; 39% occur once, and the top ten carry about 8%. Source material: blood. The receptors come from a girl aged 2-10 years with multiple sclerosis.

This clonotype has ten or more counts. The V gene is TRBV3-1, the J gene TRBJ2-1, with a weak D call TRBD2 (6 bases). Trimming removed 1 base from V and 6 bases from J, with 10 bases in between. This CDR3 comprises 14 residues. The germline V gene has CDR1 LGHDT and CDR2 YNNKEL (reference sequence). The CDR3 DNA reads as TGTGCCAGCAGCCAAGCGGGAGACATCAATGAGCAGTTCTTC. As protein: CASSQAGDINEQFF.

This chain connects TRBV5-1 to TRBJ2-7; 11 bases are a match to TRBD1. V dropped 3 bases and J dropped 3; count of bases not matched to a gene: 11. Germline CDR1 reads SGHRS; CDR2 reads YFSETQ. The CDR3 has 17 residues. Here the CDR3 reads CASSSGQGALYVYEQYF. CDR3 nucleotide sequence: TGCGCCAGCAGCTCCGGACAGGGGGCACTCTACGTCTACGAGCAGTACTTC.

This chain joins TRBV5-1 and TRBJ2-1; a weak D match, TRBD1 (9 bases). V was clipped by 4 bases and J by 2 bases, with 19 bases between them. The CDR3 spans 17 residues. The germline V gene has CDR1 SGHRS and CDR2 YFSETQ. The CDR3 DNA is TGCGCCAGCAGCCGGGGGACAGGGACTAGTACCTACAATGAGCAGTTCTTC. It translates to CASSRGTGTSTYNEQFF.

The chain recombines TRBV7-2 with TRBJ2-7; no definite D call. Germline V CDR1 and CDR2: SGHTA, FQGNSA. The germline V and J ends were trimmed by 2 bases and 3 bases, with 11 bases remaining between them. This CDR3 is built from 14 residues. CDR3 in amino acids: CASSLLFVGYEQYF. In DNA, the CDR3 is TGTGCCAGCAGCTTATTATTTGTTGGCTACGAGCAGTACTTC.

The chain carries TRBV9 and TRBJ1-2, with D unresolved. Trimming removed 0 bases from V and 8 bases from J, with 14 bases in between. This CDR3 region has 14 residues. Germline V gene lookup returns CDR1 SGDLS and CDR2 YYNGEE. In nucleotides, the CDR3 is TGTGCCAGCAGCGTAGTTGGCCGGACGGGGGGCTACACCTTC. As protein: CASSVVGRTGGYTF.